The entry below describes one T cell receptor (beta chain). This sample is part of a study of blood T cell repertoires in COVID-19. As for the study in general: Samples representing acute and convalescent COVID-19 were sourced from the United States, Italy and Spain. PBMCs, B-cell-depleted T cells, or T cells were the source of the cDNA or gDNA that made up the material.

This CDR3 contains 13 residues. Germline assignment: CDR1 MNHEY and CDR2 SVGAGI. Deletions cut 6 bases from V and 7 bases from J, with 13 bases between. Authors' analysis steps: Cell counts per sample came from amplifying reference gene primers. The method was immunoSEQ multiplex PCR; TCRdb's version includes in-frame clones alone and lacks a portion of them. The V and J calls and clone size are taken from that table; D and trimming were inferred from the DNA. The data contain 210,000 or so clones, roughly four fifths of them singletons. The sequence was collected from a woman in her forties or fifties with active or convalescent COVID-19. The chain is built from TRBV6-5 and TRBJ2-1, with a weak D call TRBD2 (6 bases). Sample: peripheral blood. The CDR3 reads CASRRDGQNEQFF. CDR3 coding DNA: TGTGCCAGCAGGCGGGACGGGCAGAATGAGCAGTTCTTC.